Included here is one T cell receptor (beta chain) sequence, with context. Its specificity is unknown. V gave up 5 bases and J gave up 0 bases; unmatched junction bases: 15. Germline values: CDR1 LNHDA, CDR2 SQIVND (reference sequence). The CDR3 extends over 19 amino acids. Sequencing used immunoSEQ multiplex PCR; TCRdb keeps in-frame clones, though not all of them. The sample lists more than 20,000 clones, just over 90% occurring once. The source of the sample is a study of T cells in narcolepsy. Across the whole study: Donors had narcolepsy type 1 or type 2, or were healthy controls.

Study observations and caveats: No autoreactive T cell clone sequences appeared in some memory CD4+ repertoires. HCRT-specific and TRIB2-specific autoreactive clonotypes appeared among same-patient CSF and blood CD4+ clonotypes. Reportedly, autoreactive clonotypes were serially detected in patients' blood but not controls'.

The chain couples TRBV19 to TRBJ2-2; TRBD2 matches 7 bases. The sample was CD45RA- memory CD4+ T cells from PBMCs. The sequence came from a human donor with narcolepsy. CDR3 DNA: TGTGCCAGTAGTCCCCTAGCGGAACTATTAGTAGCGAACACCGGGGAGCTGTTTTTT. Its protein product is CASSPLAELLVANTGELFF.